The entry that follows covers one TCR beta chain sequence. Its recognized antigen is unknown. Per-nucleotide qualities are absent, and no much larger clonotype sits a single base away. The immunoSEQ Assay, a bias-controlled multiplex PCR, was used to amplify TCRbeta CDR3 regions from genomic DNA. The original methods were these. Nucleated cell counts per sample were estimated from amplification of reference gene primers within the assay. To quantify the absolute abundance of each unique TCRbeta CDR3 rearrangement, sequence reads were collapsed and filtered. Productive Simpson clonality was computed per sample as the square root of Simpson's diversity index over productive rearrangements. The source is immuneACCESS, and TCRdb retained only in-frame sequences with V and J called. Part of the clones is not carried over; for the studies checked, unresolved V genes explain less than half of this, and the remainder is unexplained. Clone size and V and J calls were adopted from that table, with D and trimming inferred from the DNA. For this sample the table gives more than 95,000 clones, of which 70% to 90% were detected only once. The ten largest account for 4.1% of the sample.

This entry comes from a study of blood T cell repertoires in COVID-19 (dated by TCRdb to the early 2020s). With respect to the entire study: Samples from collaborators originated in the United States, Italy and Spain and spanned both the acute and convalescent phases of COVID-19. The material from the prospective study consisted of cDNA or gDNA derived from T cells, B-cell-depleted T cells, or PBMCs. The sample metadata nearly always contained a de-identified subject ID, COVID-19 status, age in years and sex. Where available, HLA class I and class II types were obtained from metadata supplied by the sample provider rather than from assay-based typing. The samples were drawn from two sources: the first 160 participants of the ongoing ImmuneRACE study, and approximately 1,300 subjects contributed by 6 global collaborators. The dataset comprised deeply sampled blood TCRbeta repertoires from subjects exposed to, actively infected with, or recovered from COVID-19. A freely available public database, intended as a resource for researchers studying the immune response to SARS-CoV-2, is where the repertoires were released.

The full study reports these points: How much clinical and demographic metadata was included differed by source and by participant, and the metadata was provided uncurated.

The collaborating institutions used their own protocols to collect whole blood in K2EDTA tubes. Collaborator samples were shipped for TCRbeta analysis as frozen whole blood, isolated PBMCs, or DNA extracted from either sample type. The CDR3 runs 16 amino acids, cysteine and phenylalanine included. The entry retains the CDR3 DNA only, 48 bases that are in frame from base 1. Looking up the germline V gene yields CDR1 MDHEN and CDR2 SYDVKM. Germline trimming: 7 bases from V, 0 bases from J; junction bases outside gene matches: 6. This sequence originates from a man in his sixties with acute or convalescent COVID-19. The sample taken for sequencing was peripheral blood. This chain is built from TRBV28 and TRBJ2-6, and 7 bases in between align with TRBD1. The DNA sequence reads TGTGCCAGCATTGCAGGGGGTAGCTCTGGGGCCAACGTCCTGACTTTC. Translation gives CASIAGGSSGANVLTF. Supplemented by the reference TRBV28 and TRBJ2-6 proteins around the CDR3, the complete variable domain is DVKVTQSSRYLVKRTGEKVFLECVQDMDHENMFWYRQDPGLGLRLIYFSYDVKMKEKGDIPEGYSVSREKKERFSLILESASTNQTSMYLCASIAGGSSGANVLTFGAGSRLTVL.